The clone carrying this TCR beta chain was seen a handful of times. Vbeta (60) and Jbeta (13) primers were used in the PCR. The table came from immunoSEQ multiplex PCR; TCRdb's copy has only in-frame clones and leaves some out. The data contain approximately 150,000 clones, around three quarters of them singletons. The data derive from a study of cytomegalovirus exposure and HLA in healthy donors. Germline V CDR1 and CDR2: MGHRA, YSYEKL. With 6 bases clipped from V and 7 bases from J, the junction kept 9 bases outside the gene matches. The CDR3 loop spans 13 amino acids. The source material was PBMCs. The receptor's source is a woman in her thirties or forties in good health and CMV-seropositive. The chain carries TRBV4-1 and TRBJ2-7, with TRBD2 matching over 7 bases. In DNA, the CDR3 is TGCGCCAGCAGTCAGTCGGGGGGTTGGGAGCAGTACTTC. Translating it yields CASSQSGGWEQYF.